This TCR beta chain was recorded in a study of OX40 agonist ivuxolimab in advanced cancers. Study-level points and caveats: Expanded clones tended on average to be more numerous among CD8+ T cells than CD4+.

A remark on this clone: Its antigen is unknown.

Data came from immunoSEQ multiplex PCR; TCRdb stores just in-frame clones and leaves some out. This sample carries 60,000 to 75,000 clones, approximately 80% of them seen once, and the ten largest clones take 0.85% to 1.3%. The CDR3 is 14 residues long. The V end lost 7 bases, the J end lost 2 bases, and 16 bases lay between the germline ends. The germline V gene encodes CDR1 SGDLS and CDR2 YYNGEE. J is TRBJ2-7 and V is TRBV9, with a tentative D call TRBD2 (6 bases). This clonotype was sampled from an adult with an advanced solid tumor such as melanoma, head and neck, liver or kidney cancer. The sample here was CD4+ or CD8+ T cells sorted from blood, taken in a trial of the OX40 agonist ivuxolimab. The CDR3 DNA reads as TGTGCCAGCGGGCCGGGACTCATCGCCTACGAGCAGTACTTC. Amino acids: CASGPGLIAYEQYF. Drawing the rest from reference TRBV9 and TRBJ2-7, the complete variable domain is DSGVTQTPKHLITATGQRVTLRCSPRSGDLSVYWYQQSLDQGLQFLIQYYNGEERAKGNILERFSAQQFPDLHSELNLSSLELGDSALYFCASGPGLIAYEQYFGPGTRLTVT.